This T cell receptor (beta chain) was profiled in a study of CD8+ T cells in alopecia areata. Noted treatment: oral pan-JAK inhibitor, 5-10 mg twice daily. The CDR3 is made up of 17 amino acids. Germline V gene data show CDR1 as SGHTA and CDR2 as FQGNSA. Trimming removed 6 bases at V and 3 bases at J, with 23 bases between. Sequencing used cDNA as its template, made by extracting RNA and reverse transcribing it. Only in-frame clones appear in the TCRdb table, and some are missing; sequencing was by immunoSEQ multiplex PCR. The table includes about 280,000 clones, 58% detected once. The source is a human donor with alopecia areata. The chain is built from TRBV7-2 and TRBJ1-2, with a tentative D call TRBD1 (5 bases). The material sequenced was CD4+ T cells sorted from blood, taken at week 24, from a patient treated with tofacitinib. CDR3: CASSRNAATPGYYGYTF. The CDR3 bases are TGTGCCAGCAGTCGCAACGCAGCTACCCCAGGGTACTATGGCTACACCTTC.